The sequence of this T cell receptor beta chain was determined in a study of cytomegalovirus exposure and HLA in healthy donors. As regards this clone: Its antigen is as yet unknown. Within the sample, other DNA sequences also encode this same CDR3.

Both 60 Vbeta primers and 13 Jbeta primers went into the PCR. Assay used: immunoSEQ multiplex PCR; TCRdb lists only in-frame clones, some missing. Among around 200,000 clones listed, around 76% were seen once. The CDR3 extends over 13 amino acids. CDR1 KGHSH and CDR2 LQKENI come from the germline V gene. The V end lost 3 bases, the J end lost 1 base, and 6 bases lay between the germline ends. The study's findings and limits: A later analysis linked a missense DCLRE1C variant to TCR beta V- and J-gene trimming.

The TCR comes from a man in his forties in good health and CMV-seropositive. The chain carries TRBV18 and TRBJ1-1; maybe TRBD1 (5 bases). Sequenced sample: PBMCs. CDR3 sequence: CASSPQGNTEAFF. The CDR3 nucleotides read TGTGCCAGCTCACCGCAGGGGAACACTGAAGCTTTCTTT.